Listed below are T cell receptor beta chains from one sample, sequenced in a study of spatial heterogeneity in lung cancer. TCRdb used MiXCR to reprocess the 5' RACE reads, holding one entry per CDR3 protein. Of some 3,000 distinct CDR3 sequences listed, about 12% are singletons. Here the sequenced sample was lung tumor tissue, taken at surgery. The receptors were gathered from a male donor with early-stage non-small cell lung cancer. Each CDR3 is given with its conserved first and last residue. The D gene is left open where the match is weak. Size values are once, few and many counts, or a class for expanded clones, and some rows have none.

j_gene,d_gene,v_gene,len,abundance,CDR3aa,CDR3nt
TRBJ2-5,-,TRBV4-1,13,medium-sized,CASSRAGEETQYF,TGCGCCAGCAGCCGGGCAGGGGAAGAGACCCAGTACTTC
TRBJ2-7,TRBD2,TRBV10-3,15,medium-sized,CAISDVGRSPYEQYF,TGTGCCATCAGTGATGTCGGGAGGTCCCCCTACGAGCAGTACTTC
TRBJ2-2,TRBD1,TRBV19,14,many,CASNHRGNTGELFF,TGTGCCAGTAACCACAGGGGGAACACCGGGGAGCTGTTTTTT
TRBJ2-3,-,TRBV29-1,12,-,CSVDRQADTQYF,TGCAGCGTTGACAGGCAGGCGGATACGCAGTATTTT
TRBJ2-7,TRBD1,TRBV28,15,medium-sized,CASSSPGQLPYEQYF,TGTGCCAGCAGTTCGCCGGGACAGCTGCCCTACGAGCAGTACTTC
TRBJ1-5,TRBD1,TRBV6-2/TRBV6-3,16,-,CASSRDRGVHGQPQHF,TGTGCCAGCAGCCGGGACAGGGGCGTTCATGGGCAGCCCCAGCATTTT
TRBJ1-1,TRBD1,TRBV5-1,16,-,CASSPTSGTVNTEAFF,TGCGCCAGCAGCCCTACTTCCGGGACAGTTAACACTGAAGCTTTCTTT
TRBJ2-1,-,TRBV29-1,14,-,CSVATVWLGDEQFF,TGCAGCGTTGCGACAGTTTGGCTCGGGGATGAGCAGTTCTTC
TRBJ2-3,TRBD1,TRBV28,14,medium-sized,CASSVEQGPDTQYF,TGTGCCAGCAGCGTGGAACAGGGGCCAGATACGCAGTATTTT
TRBJ1-1,-,TRBV7-2,14,-,CASSVMTATTEAFF,TGTGCCAGCAGCGTTATGACAGCGACCACTGAAGCTTTCTTT
TRBJ2-5,TRBD1,TRBV7-9,14,medium-sized,CASSFGQGRETQYF,TGTGCCAGCAGCTTCGGACAGGGACGAGAGACCCAGTACTTC
TRBJ2-4,TRBD1,TRBV28,15,medium-sized,CASSIKQGAKNIQYF,TGTGCCAGCAGTATAAAACAGGGGGCCAAAAACATTCAGTACTTC
TRBJ2-1,TRBD2,TRBV4-2,17,medium-sized,CASTPSTSGGSYNEQFF,TGTGCCAGCACCCCGTCGACTAGCGGGGGTTCCTACAATGAGCAGTTCTTC
TRBJ2-3,-,TRBV7-2,13,-,CASNHRATDTQYF,TGTGCCAGCAACCACAGGGCCACAGATACGCAGTATTTT
TRBJ1-5,-,TRBV4-3,14,medium-sized,CASSQQRGDQPQHF,TGCGCCAGCAGCCAGCAGAGGGGAGATCAGCCCCAGCATTTT
TRBJ2-6,TRBD1,TRBV4-1,17,many,CASSQDWRTGGANVLTF,TGCGCCAGCAGCCAAGATTGGCGGACAGGGGGGGCCAACGTCCTGACTTTC
TRBJ2-3,TRBD2,TRBV28,17,medium-sized,CASSLAGAGVITDTQYF,TGTGCCAGCAGTTTAGCAGGAGCGGGGGTTATCACAGATACGCAGTATTTT
TRBJ1-5,-,TRBV7-9,14,medium-sized,CASSLGGENQPQHF,TGTGCCAGCAGCTTAGGGGGGGAGAATCAGCCCCAGCATTTT
TRBJ1-2,-,TRBV6-1,14,few,CASSEAFGLNGYTF,TGTGCCAGCAGTGAAGCATTCGGTCTCAATGGCTACACCTTC
TRBJ1-2,-,TRBV2,11,-,CASMGNYGYTF,TGTGCCAGCATGGGGAACTATGGCTACACCTTC
TRBJ2-7,-,TRBV28,13,-,CASMPRGAYEQYF,TGTGCCAGCATGCCCAGGGGGGCCTACGAGCAGTACTTC
TRBJ2-3,TRBD2,TRBV29-1,14,-,CSVDMTSGTDTQYF,TGCAGCGTTGATATGACTAGCGGCACAGATACGCAGTATTTT
TRBJ2-2,-,TRBV30,14,medium-sized,CAWSGGTNTGELFF,TGTGCCTGGAGTGGAGGGACGAACACCGGGGAGCTGTTTTTT
TRBJ1-1,-,TRBV29-1,10,-,CSVERTEAFF,TGCAGCGTTGAAAGGACTGAAGCTTTCTTT
TRBJ2-7,TRBD1,TRBV7-2,15,many,CASSEGTGDPYEQYF,TGTGCCAGCAGCGAGGGGACAGGGGACCCCTACGAGCAGTACTTC
TRBJ2-5,-,TRBV18,14,medium-sized,CASSPMSGKETQYF,TGTGCCAGCTCACCGATGTCAGGGAAAGAGACCCAGTACTTC
TRBJ2-1,TRBD2,TRBV5-4,16,medium-sized,CASSFPLAGGQDEQFF,TGTGCCAGCAGCTTTCCACTAGCGGGGGGGCAAGATGAGCAGTTCTTC
TRBJ1-6,-,TRBV7-2,11,-,CASSFMGPLHF,TGTGCCAGCAGCTTTATGGGGCCCCTCCACTTT
TRBJ2-6,-,TRBV5-4,16,many,CASSFTGARGANVLTF,TGTGCCAGCAGCTTCACGGGGGCGAGGGGGGCCAACGTCCTGACTTTC
TRBJ2-3,-,TRBV20-1,14,few,CSASPERATDTQYF,TGCAGTGCTAGTCCCGAACGGGCGACAGATACGCAGTATTTT
TRBJ1-4,-,TRBV6-5,14,medium-sized,CASREGSLNEKLFF,TGTGCCAGCAGGGAGGGCAGCCTTAATGAAAAACTGTTTTTT
TRBJ1-6,-,TRBV6-6,15,medium-sized,CASQPGETVPSPLHF,TGTGCCAGCCAACCGGGGGAGACAGTCCCTTCACCCCTCCACTTT
TRBJ2-1,-,TRBV7-8,12,medium-sized,CASSSGVHEQFF,TGTGCCAGCAGCTCAGGGGTCCATGAGCAGTTCTTC
TRBJ2-7,-,TRBV12-3/TRBV12-4,14,medium-sized,CASSASGRGGEQYF,TGTGCCAGCAGTGCATCCGGGAGAGGGGGCGAGCAGTACTTC
TRBJ2-3,TRBD2,TRBV12-3/TRBV12-4,15,medium-sized,CASSSAGEVTDTQYF,TGTGCCAGCAGTTCGGCGGGAGAGGTCACAGATACGCAGTATTTT
TRBJ2-1,TRBD2,TRBV12-3/TRBV12-4,17,medium-sized,CASSFSPSTSAYNEQFF,TGTGCCAGCAGTTTTTCCCCTTCTACTAGCGCCTACAATGAGCAGTTCTTC
TRBJ2-2,-,TRBV5-1,15,medium-sized,CASSLNPGSTGELFF,TGCGCCAGCAGCTTAAATCCAGGTTCGACCGGGGAGCTGTTTTTT
TRBJ1-1,-,TRBV27,13,few,CASSRQVNTEAFF,TGTGCCAGCAGTCGACAGGTGAACACTGAAGCTTTCTTT
TRBJ1-5,TRBD1,TRBV4-1,14,-,CASSPRTGVQPQHF,TGCGCCAGCAGCCCGCGGACAGGGGTTCAGCCCCAGCATTTT
TRBJ1-6,-,TRBV5-1,16,large,CASSLEGSSYNSPLHF,TGCGCCAGCAGCTTGGAGGGCAGCTCCTATAATTCACCCCTCCACTTT
TRBJ2-2,TRBD2,TRBV7-6,16,medium-sized,CASSPRGRGNTGELFF,TGTGCCAGCAGCCCTCGCGGGAGAGGGAACACCGGGGAGCTGTTTTTT
TRBJ2-1,TRBD2,TRBV6-2/TRBV6-3,18,medium-sized,CASSSIPGASGRHNEQFF,TGTGCCAGCAGTTCGATACCGGGGGCTAGCGGGAGACACAATGAGCAGTTCTTC
TRBJ1-1,-,TRBV4-3,15,few,CASSQDHLRNTEAFF,TGCGCCAGCAGCCAAGATCACCTGAGGAACACTGAAGCTTTCTTT
TRBJ2-2,TRBD2,TRBV6-2/TRBV6-3,15,few,CATGLAGENTGELFF,TGTGCCACCGGACTAGCGGGCGAGAACACCGGGGAGCTGTTTTTT
TRBJ1-1,-,TRBV29-1,14,-,CSVTGGGPYTEAFF,TGCAGCGTGACGGGAGGGGGGCCTTACACTGAAGCTTTCTTT
TRBJ1-1,-,TRBV5-1,14,medium-sized,CASSLGQGLTEAFF,TGCGCCAGCAGCTTGGGGCAGGGCCTTACTGAAGCTTTCTTT
TRBJ2-7,TRBD2,TRBV10-2,16,medium-sized,CASSVRTSGSSYEQYF,TGCGCCAGCAGTGTGCGGACTAGCGGGAGTTCCTACGAGCAGTACTTC
TRBJ2-5,-,TRBV5-6,13,medium-sized,CASSLVEGETQYF,TGTGCCAGCAGCTTGGTTGAGGGTGAGACCCAGTACTTC
TRBJ2-7,TRBD1,TRBV5-6,15,medium-sized,CASREGGSPPWEQYF,TGTGCCAGCAGGGAAGGGGGCAGTCCGCCATGGGAGCAGTACTTC
TRBJ2-7,-,TRBV5-1,15,many,CASSLNSLGRAEQYF,TGCGCCAGCAGCCTCAACAGCTTGGGGCGGGCGGAGCAGTACTTC
TRBJ1-2,TRBD1,TRBV29-1,12,many,CSVRQGGYGYTF,TGCAGCGTCCGACAGGGAGGCTATGGCTACACCTTC